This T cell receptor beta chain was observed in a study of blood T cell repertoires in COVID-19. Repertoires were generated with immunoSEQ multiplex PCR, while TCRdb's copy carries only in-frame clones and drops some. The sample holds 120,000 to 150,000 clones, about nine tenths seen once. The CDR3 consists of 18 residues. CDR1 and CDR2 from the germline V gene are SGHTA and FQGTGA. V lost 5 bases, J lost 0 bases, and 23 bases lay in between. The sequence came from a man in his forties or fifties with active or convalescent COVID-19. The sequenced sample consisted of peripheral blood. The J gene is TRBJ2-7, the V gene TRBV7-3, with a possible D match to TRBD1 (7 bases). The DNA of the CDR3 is TGTGCCAGCAGCCGGGACAGTTTCCCGGACTATAGCTCCTACGAGCAGTACTTC. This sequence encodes CASSRDSFPDYSSYEQYF.